One sample yielded the 27 T cell receptor beta chains listed below, sequenced in a study of blood T cell repertoires in COVID-19. Here immunoSEQ multiplex PCR was the method, and the copy in TCRdb shows in-frame clones only, minus some. The sample carries approximately 200,000 clones, 86% recorded once. Sequencing was performed on peripheral blood. Every receptor here comes from a woman aged 45-65 years with acute or convalescent COVID-19.

The rearrangement uses TRBV3-1 (or the pseudogene TRBV3-2) and TRBJ2-5; D gene unclear. Trimming removed 1 base at V and 7 bases at J, with 13 bases between. From germline, CDR1 is LGHDT and CDR2 YNNKEL (reference sequence). This CDR3 contains 14 residues. The CDR3 loop reads CASSQVSTLGTQYF. CDR3 nucleotides: TGTGCCAGCAGCCAAGTAAGTACTCTAGGGACCCAGTACTTC.

This chain links TRBV19 with TRBJ1-5, with D possibly matching TRBD1 (5 bases). The CDR3 contains 14 residues. Germline values: CDR1 LNHDA, CDR2 SQIVND (reference sequence). V was trimmed by 6 bases and J by 2 bases, leaving 11 bases between them. The CDR3: CASSTGFGNQPQHF. CDR3 DNA: TGTGCCAGTAGCACAGGTTTTGGCAATCAGCCCCAGCATTTT.

The chain is built from TRBV3-1 (or the pseudogene TRBV3-2) and TRBJ1-2; D remains unclear. Trimming pared 3 bases from V and 2 bases from J, leaving 10 bases between. Germline CDR1 and CDR2: LGHDT and YNNKEL (reference sequence). This CDR3 has 14 residues. The CDR3 reads CASSQGLLNYGYTF. In DNA, the CDR3 is TGTGCCAGCAGCCAGGGCCTGCTCAACTATGGCTACACCTTC.

Concerning this clone itself: Its ends do not fully match the called genes, so a read error is possible. CDR3 sequence reads: CATGTVYSYTF. The CDR3 bases are TGTGCCACCGGGACAGTCTATAGCTACACCTTC. The chain uses TRBV2 and TRBJ1-2, with 7 positions matching TRBD1. This CDR3 spans 11 amino acids. Germline V gene lookup returns CDR1 SNHLY and CDR2 FYNNEI.

This clone was detected only a few times. The gene calls are TRBV5-6 and TRBJ2-1; 12 bases fit TRBD2. With 4 bases clipped from V and 6 bases from J, the junction kept 11 bases outside the gene matches. Germline CDR1 reads SGHDT; CDR2 reads YYEEEE. The CDR3 is 17 residues long. The CDR3 is CASSRRTSGIRGNEQFF. CDR3 in DNA: TGTGCCAGCAGCCGTAGGACTAGCGGGATAAGAGGCAATGAGCAGTTCTTC.

In DNA, the CDR3 is TGTGCCAGCAGCCCCGACTCGAGAGGAAACACCATATATTTT. Translated: CASSPDSRGNTIYF. This chain connects TRBV11-2 to TRBJ1-3; D remains ambiguous. This CDR3 comprises 14 residues. Per the germline V gene, CDR1 is SGHAT and CDR2 is FQNNGV. V was shortened by 5 bases and J by 4 bases, with 12 bases between the two germline ends. The variable domain in full, completed from reference TRBV11-2 and TRBJ1-3, reads EAGVAQSPRYKIIEKRQSVAFWCNPISGHATLYWYQQILGQGPKLLIQFQNNGVVDDSQLPKDRFSAERLKGVDSTLKIQPAKLEDSAVYLCASSPDSRGNTIYFGEGSWLTVV.

In this sample, this clone turned up once. CDR3 loop: CASSGEGGTGRLEQYF. Written as DNA, the CDR3 is TGCGCCAGCAGCGGCGAGGGGGGGACAGGGAGGCTCGAGCAGTACTTC. The chain joins TRBV4-1 to TRBJ2-7, with 9 bases that match TRBD1. This CDR3 has 16 residues. The germline V gene encodes CDR1 MGHRA and CDR2 YSYEKL. J was trimmed by 6 bases and V by 5 bases; bases with no gene match: 14.

This rearrangement joins TRBV5-6 to TRBJ2-3; TRBD2 agrees at 11 bases. The CDR3 is made up of 16 amino acids. Germline-derived CDR1 and CDR2 are SGHDT and YYEEEE. V was clipped by 0 bases and J by 6 bases; unmatched bases: 6. CDR3 in amino acids: CASSLAVTSGGDTQYF. The CDR3 region has the DNA TGTGCCAGCAGCTTGGCAGTAACTAGCGGGGGTGATACGCAGTATTTT. The full variable domain, completed using reference TRBV5-6 and TRBJ2-3, is DAGVTQSPTHLIKTRGQQVTLRCSPKSGHDTVSWYQQALGQGPQFIFQYYEEEERQRGNFPDRFSGHQFPNYSSELNVNALLLGDSALYLCASSLAVTSGGDTQYFGPGTRLTVL.

The sample holds one count of this clone. The chain employs TRBV6-2 or TRBV6-3 and TRBJ1-1; TRBD1 agrees at 9 bases. Per the germline V gene, CDR1 is MNHEY and CDR2 is SVGEGT. This CDR3 is built from 15 residues. V shed 5 bases, J shed 3 bases, and the junction held 7 bases outside the gene matches. The CDR3 reads CASSRRQGVYTEAFF. The CDR3 DNA reads as TGTGCCAGCAGTCGACGACAGGGGGTCTACACTGAAGCTTTCTTT.

V gene TRBV6-6 combines with J gene TRBJ1-1; D remains unclear. The CDR3 has 14 amino acids. Trimming took off 4 bases at V and 2 bases at J, with 11 bases between the two ends. The germline V gene has CDR1 MNHNY and CDR2 SVGAGI (reference sequence). The CDR3 nucleotides are TGTGCCAGCAGTTCCGGGTCCTTAAACACTGAAGCTTTCTTT. Amino acids: CASSSGSLNTEAFF.

This chain connects TRBV7-9 to TRBJ2-7; TRBD1 is a possible D gene (6 bases). The V end was cut by 2 bases, the J end by 3 bases, with 11 bases between. This CDR3 spans 14 amino acids. Germline V lookup: CDR1 SEHNR, CDR2 FQNEAQ (reference sequence). This CDR3 reads CASSLPGANYEQYF. DNA of the CDR3: TGTGCCAGCAGCTTACCAGGGGCTAACTACGAGCAGTACTTC.

The V and J genes are TRBV7-2 and TRBJ1-2, with 10 bases fitting TRBD1. V trimming: 5 bases; J trimming: 8 bases; junction bases outside the gene matches: 14. Germline CDR1 is SGHTA and CDR2 is FQGNSA. The CDR3 runs 16 residues. CDR3 coding DNA: TGTGCCAGCAGCCCCCAAGGGACAGGGGTTACGTACGGCTACACCTTC. This sequence encodes CASSPQGTGVTYGYTF.

The V call is TRBV7-9, the J call TRBJ2-1; the match to TRBD2 covers 11 bases. The germline CDR1 and CDR2 sequences are SEHNR and FQNEAQ (reference sequence). V lost 4 bases and J lost 2; bases outside the gene matches: 10. CDR3 size: 18 residues. CDR3 residues: CASSSSGLAGGPYNEQFF. CDR3 sequence (DNA): TGTGCCAGCAGCTCCAGCGGCCTAGCGGGAGGCCCCTACAATGAGCAGTTCTTC.

This rearrangement joins TRBV3-1 (or the pseudogene TRBV3-2) to TRBJ1-3, with unresolved D. This CDR3 comprises 15 residues. The V and J ends lost 0 bases and 3 bases respectively, with 9 bases between them. Germline CDR1 is LGHDT and CDR2 is YNNKEL (reference sequence). This CDR3 is CASSQDRGLGNTIYF. In DNA, the CDR3 is TGTGCCAGCAGCCAAGATCGAGGACTTGGAAACACCATATATTTT.

This chain joins TRBV11-2 and TRBJ2-5; perhaps TRBD1 as D (6 bases). Germline CDR1 and CDR2: SGHAT and FQNNGV. Trimming stripped 3 bases from V and 4 bases from J, with 9 bases between. The length of the CDR3 is 13 residues. The CDR3, as DNA: TGTGCCAGCAGCTTGGGGACACGAGAGACCCAGTACTTC. This codes for CASSLGTRETQYF. The full variable domain, completed using reference TRBV11-2 and TRBJ2-5, is EAGVAQSPRYKIIEKRQSVAFWCNPISGHATLYWYQQILGQGPKLLIQFQNNGVVDDSQLPKDRFSAERLKGVDSTLKIQPAKLEDSAVYLCASSLGTRETQYFGPGTRLLVL.

This clone occurred once. V usage is TRBV18 and J usage is TRBJ1-1, with 7 bases identical to TRBD1. The CDR3 is 11 residues long. Germline V gives CDR1 KGHSH, CDR2 LQKENI. V lost 4 bases, J lost 8 bases, and 1 base stayed unmatched. This CDR3 reads CASSQDREAFF. CDR3 in DNA: TGTGCCAGCTCACAGGACAGGGAAGCTTTCTTT.

The chain recombines TRBV7-2 with TRBJ2-5; TRBD2 aligns across 7 bases. Germline lookup yields CDR1 SGHTA and CDR2 FQGNSA. Trimming took 8 bases from V and 2 from J; bases not matched to a gene: 5. The CDR3 is 13 amino acids. The CDR3 DNA reads as TGTGCCAGCGCATGGGGGGGGCAAGAGACCCAGTACTTC. This sequence encodes CASAWGGQETQYF.

This clone was counted between two and nine times. DNA for the CDR3: TGTGCCAGCAGAAACGGGGTAGCGGTCTCCGAGCAGTACTTC. Translating it yields CASRNGVAVSEQYF. The J gene is TRBJ2-7, the V gene TRBV2, with a possible D match to TRBD2 (6 bases). Germline V gene sequence: CDR1 SNHLY, CDR2 FYNNEI. The V and J ends lost 6 bases and 6 bases respectively, with 18 bases between them. CDR3 length: 14 residues.

The rearrangement joins TRBV11-1 to TRBJ2-2, with TRBD1 as a possible D gene (6 bases). The CDR3 totals 14 residues. Trimming took 5 bases from V and 5 from J, leaving 12 bases between them. CDR1 SGHAT and CDR2 FQDESV come from the germline V gene (reference sequence). The CDR3, as DNA: TGTGCCAGCAGCACAGGGACGGGGACCGGGGAGCTGTTTTTT. As protein: CASSTGTGTGELFF.

V usage is TRBV2 and J usage is TRBJ1-2; D not certain. V was cut by 1 base and J by 5 bases, with 8 bases left in between. Germline V gene lookup returns CDR1 SNHLY and CDR2 FYNNEI. The CDR3 is 13 amino acids. The DNA for the CDR3 is TGTGCCAGCAGTGAAGAGCAATCGTATGGCTACACCTTC. As protein: CASSEEQSYGYTF.

Points on this clone: The same CDR3 can be traced to other DNA sequences in this sample. This chain uses TRBV7-2 with TRBJ2-1, with no clear D. Trimming took 5 bases from V and 4 from J, leaving 3 bases between them. The CDR3 loop spans 11 amino acids. Per the germline V gene, CDR1 is SGHTA and CDR2 is FQGNSA. The CDR3 loop is CASSPYNEQFF. The CDR3 DNA follows: TGTGCCAGCAGCCCTTACAATGAGCAGTTCTTC. The variable domain in full, with the rest retrieved from reference TRBV7-2 and TRBJ2-1, is GAGVSQSPSNKVTEKGKDVELRCDPISGHTALYWYRQSLGQGLEFLIYFQGNSAPDKSGLPSDRFSAERTGGSVSTLTIQRTQQEDSAVYLCASSPYNEQFFGPGTRLTVL.

The rearrangement links TRBV4-1 to TRBJ1-2; 8 positions agree with TRBD1. Germline V gives CDR1 MGHRA, CDR2 YSYEKL. CDR3 length: 17 residues. V dropped 3 bases and J dropped 5; count of bases not matched to a gene: 14. The CDR3 loop is CASSQTGTGTPSYGYTF. DNA for the CDR3: TGCGCCAGCAGCCAGACCGGGACAGGAACTCCTTCATATGGCTACACCTTC.

This chain uses TRBV5-1 with TRBJ2-7, with a weak D call TRBD1 (9 bases). The CDR3 loop spans 15 amino acids. The germline V and J ends were trimmed by 3 bases and 5 bases, with 18 bases remaining between them. CDR1 is SGHRS and CDR2 is YFSETQ in the germline V gene. The DNA of the CDR3 is TGCGCCAGCAGCTCGGGAGGGACAGGGTTGCACGAGCAGTACTTC. Protein sequence: CASSSGGTGLHEQYF. Filled out from reference TRBV5-1 and TRBJ2-7, the complete variable domain reads KAGVTQTPRYLIKTRGQQVTLSCSPISGHRSVSWYQQTPGQGLQFLFEYFSETQRNKGNFPGRFSGRQFSNSRSEMNVSTLELGDSALYLCASSSGGTGLHEQYFGPGTRLTVT.

The chain links TRBV7-8 to TRBJ1-5; perhaps TRBD1 as D (6 bases). The CDR3 contains 14 residues. The germline CDR1 and CDR2 sequences are SGHVS and FQNEAQ. V was shortened by 1 base and J by 5 bases, with 9 bases between the two germline ends. CDR3 sequence reads: CASSLVGGDQPQHF. Here the CDR3 DNA reads TGTGCCAGCAGCTTAGTAGGGGGGGATCAGCCCCAGCATTTT.

CDR3 in DNA: TGTGCCTGGAGCAGGACATACAATGAGCAGTTCTTC. Translation gives CAWSRTYNEQFF. The V gene is TRBV30, the J gene TRBJ2-1; possibly TRBD1 for D (5 bases). This CDR3 region has 12 residues. The germline gives CDR1 GTSNPN, CDR2 SVGIG (reference sequence). Between the trimmed V and J ends, which lost 3 bases and 4 bases, there was a span of 7 bases. The entire variable domain, with the rest obtained from reference TRBV30 and TRBJ2-1, is as follows: SQTIHQWPATLVQPVGSPLSLECTVEGTSNPNLYWYRQAAGRGLQLLFYSVGIGQISSEVPQNLSASRPQDRQFILSSKKLLLSDSGFYLCAWSRTYNEQFFGPGTRLTVL.

This clone has only a few counts. The CDR3 protein is CASSSVNTEAFF. The CDR3 bases are TGTGCCAGCAGCTCAGTGAACACTGAAGCTTTCTTT. The chain is built from TRBV5-6 and TRBJ1-1; D unclear. This CDR3 has 12 amino acids. V lost 3 bases and J 0 bases, leaving 3 bases between the germline ends. Germline CDR1 reads SGHDT; CDR2 reads YYEEEE.

For this clone: This same CDR3 is encoded by further DNA sequences in the sample. This rearrangement joins TRBV14 to TRBJ2-2, with TRBD1 matching over 9 bases. Looked up from germline, CDR1 is SGHDN and CDR2 is FVKESK. The CDR3 totals 16 residues. Trimming took 2 bases from V and 0 from J; bases not matched to a gene: 1. CDR3 sequence reads: CASSQRDRANTGELFF. The CDR3 DNA is TGTGCCAGCAGCCAACGGGACAGGGCGAACACCGGGGAGCTGTTTTTT.